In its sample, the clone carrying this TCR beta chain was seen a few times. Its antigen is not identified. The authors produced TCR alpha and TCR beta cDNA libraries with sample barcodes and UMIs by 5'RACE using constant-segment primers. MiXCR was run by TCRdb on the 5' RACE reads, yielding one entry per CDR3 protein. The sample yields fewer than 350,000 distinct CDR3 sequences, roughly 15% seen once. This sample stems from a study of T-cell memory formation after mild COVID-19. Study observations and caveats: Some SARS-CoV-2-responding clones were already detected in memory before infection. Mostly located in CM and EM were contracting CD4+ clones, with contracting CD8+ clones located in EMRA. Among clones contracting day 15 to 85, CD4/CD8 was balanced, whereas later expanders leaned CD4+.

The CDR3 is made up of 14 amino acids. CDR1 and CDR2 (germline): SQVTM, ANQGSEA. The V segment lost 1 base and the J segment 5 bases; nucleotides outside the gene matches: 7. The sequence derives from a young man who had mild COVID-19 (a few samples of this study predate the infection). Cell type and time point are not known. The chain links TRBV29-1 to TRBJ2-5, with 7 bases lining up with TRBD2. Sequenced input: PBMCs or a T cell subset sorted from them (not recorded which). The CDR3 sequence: CSVEVAGGLETQYF. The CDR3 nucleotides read TGCAGCGTTGAAGTAGCGGGCGGATTGGAGACCCAGTACTTC.